These 25 T cell receptor beta chains came from one sample sequenced in a study of CD8 T cells in ankylosing spondylitis. TCRdb redid the calling of the 5' RACE reads with MiXCR, one entry per CDR3 protein. The sample has tens of thousands of distinct CDR3 sequences, 5.5% to 7.5% seen once; the top ten hold approximately 12%. Sequences were obtained from blood, either unsorted or a sorted T cell fraction (not recorded which). All receptors come from a male donor with ankylosing spondylitis or in good health (not recorded which).

The sample holds many counts of this clonotype. The chain combines TRBV20-1 with TRBJ1-5; D might be TRBD1 (5 bases). The CDR3 covers 15 residues. CDR1 and CDR2 from the germline V gene are DFQATT and SNEGSKA (reference sequence). V was cut by 0 bases and J by 5 bases, with 14 bases left in between. CDR3 sequence: CSARDSGPVYQPQHF. CDR3 bases: TGCAGTGCTAGAGATTCGGGACCGGTCTATCAGCCCCAGCATTTT.

The sample holds many counts of this clonotype. The chain recombines TRBV7-8 with TRBJ2-4, with D perhaps TRBD1 or TRBD2 (5 bases each). CDR1 and CDR2 from the germline V gene are SGHVS and FQNEAQ. V shed 2 bases and J shed 11 bases, with 19 bases lying between them. The CDR3 sequence is 15 residues long. Here the CDR3 DNA reads TGTGCCAGCAGCTTACAGACCGAGGGACCGGGTGTTCAGTACTTC. It encodes CASSLQTEGPGVQYF.

This clonotype was detected ten times or more. CDR3 sequence (DNA): TGTGCCAGCAGTTCTGACTACGAGCAGTACTTC. This translates into CASSSDYEQYF. V gene TRBV28 combines with J gene TRBJ2-7; D is unresolved. Trimming took off 4 bases at V and 3 bases at J, with 4 bases between the two ends. Germline V gene data show CDR1 as MDHEN and CDR2 as SYDVKM. CDR3 length equals 11 residues.

The table lists this clonotype with many counts. The chain links TRBV7-9 to TRBJ1-1; 8 bases align to TRBD1. This CDR3 contains 16 residues. V lost 3 bases, J lost 6 bases, and 12 bases stayed unmatched. Germline V CDR1 and CDR2: SEHNR, FQNEAQ (reference sequence). This CDR3 is CASSFDSATGGPEAFF. The DNA of the CDR3 is TGTGCCAGCAGCTTCGACTCGGCTACAGGGGGGCCTGAAGCTTTCTTT.

This clonotype was seen many times. The chain carries TRBV29-1 and TRBJ2-2; a possible D gene is TRBD1 (5 bases). V was cut by 6 bases and J by 4 bases, with 12 bases left in between. Germline CDR1 SQVTM, CDR2 ANQGSEA. CDR3 length equals 13 residues. CDR3 residues: CSVRGYGTGELFF. CDR3 coding DNA: TGCAGCGTAAGGGGCTACGGCACCGGGGAGCTGTTTTTT.

This clonotype was seen many times. V is TRBV2 and J is TRBJ1-1; D is ambiguous. Germline V lookup: CDR1 SNHLY, CDR2 FYNNEI. Trimming left V 8 bases short and J 3 bases short, with 7 bases between. CDR3 length equals 11 residues. CDR3 in amino acids: CASRRDTEAFF. The CDR3 DNA sequence: TGTGCCAGCCGTAGGGACACTGAAGCTTTCTTT.

This clonotype appeared many times. This may come from a read error, since a much larger clone is one base off. V and J are TRBV7-9 and TRBJ2-5; D unclear. In germline, CDR1 is SEHNR, CDR2 FQNEAQ (reference sequence). Trimming stripped 4 bases from V and 0 bases from J, with 3 bases between. The length of the CDR3 is 12 residues. This CDR3 is CASSWYQETQYF. In DNA, the CDR3 is TGTGCCAGCAGCTGGTACCAAGAGACCCAGTACTTC.

This clonotype was seen repeatedly, ten times or more. The chain has TRBV12-3 or TRBV12-4 and TRBJ2-2; D remains unclear. Trimming pared 6 bases from V and 3 bases from J, leaving 20 bases between. This CDR3 contains 17 residues. The CDR3 region is CASSNARTAEDTGELFF. CDR3 in DNA: TGTGCCAGCAGCAACGCCCGGACGGCGGAAGACACCGGGGAGCTGTTTTTT.

This clonotype was counted ten times or more. The chain couples TRBV7-9 to TRBJ2-5; D may be TRBD1 (5 bases). V was clipped by 5 bases and J by 1 base, with 8 bases between them. Per the germline V gene, CDR1 is SEHNR and CDR2 is FQNEAQ (reference sequence). The CDR3 consists of 13 residues. CDR3 region: CASSPGAQETQYF. The CDR3 DNA follows: TGTGCCAGCAGCCCTGGGGCCCAAGAGACCCAGTACTTC.

V and J are TRBV15 and TRBJ2-7; the D gene is possibly TRBD1 (5 bases). The V end was cut by 0 bases, the J end by 4 bases, with 25 bases between. CDR1 is LNHNV, CDR2 YYDKDF, per germline (reference sequence). The CDR3 consists of 19 residues. The CDR3 DNA reads as TGTGCCACCAGCAGAGATCCAGAAGCCCCCGAGACAGACGAATACGAGCAGTACTTC. Residues: CATSRDPEAPETDEYEQYF. Filled out from reference TRBV15 and TRBJ2-7, the complete variable domain reads DAMVIQNPRYQVTQFGKPVTLSCSQTLNHNVMYWYQQKSSQAPKLLFHYYDKDFNNEADTPDNFQSRRPNTSFCFLDIRSPGLGDTAMYLCATSRDPEAPETDEYEQYFGPGTRLTVT.

This clonotype was seen more than once but under ten times. This chain connects TRBV7-9 to TRBJ2-2; D ambiguous. The CDR3 consists of 14 residues. Trimming took 0 bases from V and 1 from J, leaving 3 bases between them. From germline, CDR1 is SEHNR and CDR2 FQNEAQ (reference sequence). The CDR3: CASSLAGNTGELFF. DNA for the CDR3: TGTGCCAGCAGCTTAGCAGGGAACACCGGGGAGCTGTTTTTT.

This clonotype has at least ten counts. The chain recombines TRBV5-1 with TRBJ1-1, with 7 bases lining up with TRBD1. Germline V gene sequence: CDR1 SGHRS, CDR2 YFSETQ. Trimming cost V 3 bases and J 5 bases; bases outside gene matches: 7. This CDR3 contains 14 residues. The CDR3 loop reads CASSSFRGATEAFF. The CDR3 nucleotides read TGCGCCAGCAGCTCATTCAGGGGGGCGACTGAAGCTTTCTTT. Based on the CDR3 plus reference TRBV5-1 and TRBJ1-1, the full variable domain is KAGVTQTPRYLIKTRGQQVTLSCSPISGHRSVSWYQQTPGQGLQFLFEYFSETQRNKGNFPGRFSGRQFSNSRSEMNVSTLELGDSALYLCASSSFRGATEAFFGQGTRLTVV.

In its sample, this clonotype was seen many times. The chain recombines TRBV5-1 with TRBJ2-2; 8 nucleotides agree with TRBD1. CDR3 length: 16 amino acids. The germline V gene encodes CDR1 SGHRS and CDR2 YFSETQ. With 0 bases clipped from V and 1 base from J, the junction kept 2 bases outside the gene matches. CDR3 nucleotide sequence: TGCGCCAGCAGCTTGGCCGGGACAGGGAACACCGGGGAGCTGTTTTTT. Translated, it gives CASSLAGTGNTGELFF. The whole variable domain, filled in from reference TRBV5-1 and TRBJ2-2, reads KAGVTQTPRYLIKTRGQQVTLSCSPISGHRSVSWYQQTPGQGLQFLFEYFSETQRNKGNFPGRFSGRQFSNSRSEMNVSTLELGDSALYLCASSLAGTGNTGELFFGEGSRLTVL.

This clonotype was detected many times. The chain uses TRBV10-3 and TRBJ2-2; 7 bases match TRBD1. This CDR3 has 12 amino acids. The ends lost 8 bases at V and 7 bases at J; junction bases unmatched: 4. Germline CDR1 ENHRY, CDR2 SYGVKD. In nucleotides, the CDR3 is TGTGCCATCGGACAGGTCGACGGGGAGCTGTTTTTT. Translating it yields CAIGQVDGELFF.

By frequency in the sample, this clonotype is medium-sized. The CDR3 spells CASSLDRSSYNEQFF. The CDR3 nucleotides are TGTGCCAGCAGCTTAGACCGGTCTTCCTACAATGAGCAGTTCTTC. The chain joins TRBV7-6 to TRBJ2-1; no definite D call. With 1 base removed from V and 1 base from J, the gap between germline ends came to 8 bases. The CDR3 runs to 15 residues. Germline CDR1 reads SGHVS; CDR2 reads FNYEAQ.

As for this clonotype: A clone one base away is much larger, so this may be a read error. V gene TRBV10-2 combines with J gene TRBJ2-7; TRBD2 matches at 8 bases. CDR1 is WSHSY and CDR2 is SAAADI in the germline V gene. Losses at the gene ends were 7 bases for V and 5 bases for J; bases not matched to a gene: 7. This CDR3 comprises 13 residues. The CDR3 region is CASTPGGANEQYF. CDR3 nucleotides: TGCGCCAGCACTCCGGGGGGGGCGAACGAGCAGTACTTC.

This clonotype came up many times. The chain employs TRBV7-9 and TRBJ2-3, with D possibly being TRBD1 or TRBD2 (5 bases each). Trimming left V 4 bases short and J 3 bases short, with 17 bases between. The CDR3 is 16 residues long. Germline V gene data show CDR1 as SEHNR and CDR2 as FQNEAQ (reference sequence). The CDR3 bases are TGTGCCAGCAGCTGGGGGTTGAGTCCGAGGACAGATACGCAGTATTTT. Protein: CASSWGLSPRTDTQYF.

Many counts were recorded for this clonotype. The genes are TRBV23-1 and TRBJ2-7, with D perhaps matching TRBD2 (6 bases). TRBV23-1 falls under the ORF class, with uncertain function. V lost 8 bases and J 5 bases, leaving 13 bases between the germline ends. This CDR3 is built from 12 residues. In nucleotides, the CDR3 is TGCGCCAGCGGGGGGATTGTGGACGAGCAGTACTTC. It encodes CASGGIVDEQYF.

By share, this clonotype counts as medium-sized (0.01 to 0.1%). The J gene is TRBJ2-3, the V gene TRBV20-1; D remains ambiguous. The CDR3 spans 12 residues. The germline V gene encodes CDR1 DFQATT and CDR2 SNEGSKA (reference sequence). Trimming took 3 bases from V and 4 from J, leaving 8 bases between them. CDR3 loop: CSASLEPDTQYF. As DNA, the CDR3 is TGCAGTGCTAGCCTTGAGCCAGATACGCAGTATTTT.

This clonotype was picked up many times. The V call is TRBV7-2, the J call TRBJ2-6; no definite D call. V gave up 5 bases and J gave up 0 bases, with 14 bases separating them. The CDR3 contains 17 residues. Germline V gene sequence: CDR1 SGHTA, CDR2 FQGNSA. The CDR3 region has the DNA TGTGCCAGCAGCCCAAGGGTTACCTCCTCTGGGGCCAACGTCCTGACTTTC. This codes for CASSPRVTSSGANVLTF.

This clonotype was observed many times. The chain is built from TRBV4-2 and TRBJ2-2; possibly TRBD2 for D (6 bases). Trimming took off 6 bases at V and 0 bases at J, with 8 bases between the two ends. The germline CDR1 and CDR2 sequences are LGHNA and YNFKEQ. This CDR3 is built from 14 residues. The CDR3 sequence is CASRAGPNTGELFF. In DNA form, the CDR3 reads TGTGCCAGCAGGGCGGGACCGAACACCGGGGAGCTGTTTTTT.

This clonotype was counted ten times or more. This sequence joins TRBV9 and TRBJ2-5; 14 bases are shared with TRBD2. The V gene's germline CDR1 is SGDLS and CDR2 YYNGEE. Unmatched junction bases numbered 4, after V lost 4 bases and J lost 5 bases. This CDR3 has 15 amino acids. CDR3 DNA sequence: TGTGCCAGCAGCACGGGACTAGCGGGAGTGGAGACCCAGTACTTC. It translates to CASSTGLAGVETQYF.

As concerns this clonotype: A much larger clone differs by one base, so this may be a read error. The chain has TRBV6-2 or TRBV6-3 and TRBJ2-7, with 7 bases that match TRBD1. The germline CDR1 and CDR2 sequences are MNHEY and SVGEGT. After removal of 1 base from V and 3 bases from J, the junction contained 3 bases not matched to a gene. This CDR3 has 14 residues. In DNA, the CDR3 is TGTGCCAGCAGTTACTTACAGGGGCGCTACGAGCAGTACTTC. Translation: CASSYLQGRYEQYF.

Many counts were recorded for this clonotype. V and J are TRBV6-1 and TRBJ1-1, with 7 bases fitting TRBD1. V dropped 1 base and J dropped 12; count of bases not matched to a gene: 26. Germline loops: CDR1 MNHNS, CDR2 SASEGT. The CDR3 spans 19 residues. CDR3 region: CASSEENHPSNRQGLSPFF. Here the CDR3 DNA reads TGTGCCAGCAGTGAAGAAAACCACCCCTCAAACAGACAGGGACTTTCTCCTTTCTTT.

This clonotype was observed at least ten times. The genes are TRBV7-9 and TRBJ2-7; 8 bases align to TRBD1. The junction had 1 base not matched to a gene; V was cut back by 3 bases and J by 0 bases. The germline V gene encodes CDR1 SEHNR and CDR2 FQNEAQ (reference sequence). The CDR3 loop spans 14 amino acids. CDR3 residues: CASSFGTGSYEQYF. The CDR3 coding sequence is TGTGCCAGCAGCTTCGGGACAGGCTCCTACGAGCAGTACTTC. Full variable domain (missing parts from reference TRBV7-9 and TRBJ2-7): DTGVSQNPRHKITKRGQNVTFRCDPISEHNRLYWYRQTLGQGPEFLTYFQNEAQLEKSRLLSDRFSAERPKGSFSTLEIQRTEQGDSAMYLCASSFGTGSYEQYFGPGTRLTVT.